This T cell receptor beta chain was recovered during a study of blood T cell repertoires in COVID-19. About the study: Whether acute or convalescent, the COVID-19 samples came from the United States, Italy and Spain. Sample material is recorded as cDNA or gDNA derived from T cells, B-cell-depleted T cells, or PBMCs.

Clones were read by immunoSEQ multiplex PCR, and TCRdb kept only the in-frame ones, dropping some. This sample has fewer than 350,000 clones, with roughly 88% found just once. Everyone who took part was 18 to 89 years old, and they came from 24 US areas. Recovered status applied to Cohort 3 donors who had two consecutive negative PCRs. It also applied to those with clearance or with symptom resolution. The CDR3 is 15 residues long. V lost 4 bases, J lost 3 bases, and 17 bases lay in between. The chain couples TRBV5-3 to TRBJ2-7; TRBD2 might be the D (5 bases). TRBV5-3 is designated an ORF whose function remains uncertain. Sequencing input: PBMCs or T cells enriched from blood (not recorded which). The TCR comes from a woman aged 25 to 39 who had recovered from COVID-19. The CDR3 DNA reads TGTGCCAGAAGCCTCCTCAACTCGGGGTGCTACGAGCAGTACTTC. This gives the protein CARSLLNSGCYEQYF.